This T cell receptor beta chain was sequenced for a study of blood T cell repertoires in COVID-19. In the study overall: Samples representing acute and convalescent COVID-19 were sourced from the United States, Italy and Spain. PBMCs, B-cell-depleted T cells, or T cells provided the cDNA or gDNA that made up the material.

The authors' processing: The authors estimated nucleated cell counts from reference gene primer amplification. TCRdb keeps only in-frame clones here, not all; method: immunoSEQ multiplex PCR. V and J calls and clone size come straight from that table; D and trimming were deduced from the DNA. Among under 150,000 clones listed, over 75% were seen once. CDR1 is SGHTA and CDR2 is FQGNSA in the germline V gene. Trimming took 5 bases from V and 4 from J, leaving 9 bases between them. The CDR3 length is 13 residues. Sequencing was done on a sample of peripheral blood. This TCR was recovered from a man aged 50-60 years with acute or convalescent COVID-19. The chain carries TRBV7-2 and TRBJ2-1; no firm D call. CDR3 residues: CASSPRAYNEQFF. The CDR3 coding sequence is TGTGCCAGCAGCCCGAGAGCATACAATGAGCAGTTCTTC.